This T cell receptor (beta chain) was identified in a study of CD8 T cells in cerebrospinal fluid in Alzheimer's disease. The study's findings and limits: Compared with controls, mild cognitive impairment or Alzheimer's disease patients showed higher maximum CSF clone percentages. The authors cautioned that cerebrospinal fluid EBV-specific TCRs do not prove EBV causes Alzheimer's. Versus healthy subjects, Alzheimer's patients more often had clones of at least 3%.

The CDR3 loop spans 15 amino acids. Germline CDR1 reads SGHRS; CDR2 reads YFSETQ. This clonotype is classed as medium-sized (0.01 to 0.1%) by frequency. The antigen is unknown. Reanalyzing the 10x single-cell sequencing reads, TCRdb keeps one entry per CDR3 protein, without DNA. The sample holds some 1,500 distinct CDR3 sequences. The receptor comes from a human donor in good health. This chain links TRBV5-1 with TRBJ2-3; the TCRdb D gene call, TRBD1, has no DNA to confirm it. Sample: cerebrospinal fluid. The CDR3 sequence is CASSPPRDSTDTQYF.